A selection of T cell receptor beta chains follows, all from one sample in a study of a mutant IDH1 vaccine in newly diagnosed glioma. Sequencing was performed with immunoSEQ multiplex PCR; in TCRdb, only in-frame clones are kept and a portion is missing. The sample lists about 82,000 clones, 70% to 90% occurring once. Their antigen targets remain unknown. This specimen was PBMCs, taken from a glioma patient whose treatment included an IDH1 peptide vaccine. These receptors were collected from a man younger than 40 with glioma. Some clones in this sample may be carry-over from other donors' samples. CDR3s include the opening cysteine and the closing phenylalanine or tryptophan. The D gene is left open where the match is weak. Clone size is stated in some rows and not others, as once, few, many or a class when expanded.

abundance,v_gene,d_gene,j_gene,CDR3nt,CDR3aa
few,TRBV30,.,TRBJ1-1,TGTGCCTGGAGTGTTTCGATGAACACTGAAGCTTTCTTT,CAWSVSMNTEAFF
.,TRBV10-3,.,TRBJ1-5,TGTGCCATCAGTGAGGGTACAGGATCAATTTATAGCAATCAGCCCCAGCATTTT,CAISEGTGSIYSNQPQHF
.,TRBV11-1,.,TRBJ1-1,TGTGCCAGCAGCCAAACTGGACAGTCTGAAGCTTTCTTT,CASSQTGQSEAFF
.,TRBV29-1,.,TRBJ2-7,TGCAGCGCCATGACTCACTCCTACGAGCAGTACTTC,CSAMTHSYEQYF
.,TRBV5-6,.,TRBJ2-7,TGTGCCAGCAGCTTGATGAGGGGCTACGAGCAGTACTTC,CASSLMRGYEQYF
.,TRBV9,.,TRBJ1-3,TGTGCCAGCAGCGTCTTACCGGGACAAAACTCTGGAAACACCATATATTTT,CASSVLPGQNSGNTIYF
.,TRBV30,.,TRBJ1-1,TGTGCCTGGAGTGGGGGGACAATAATGAACACTGAAGCTTTCTTT,CAWSGGTIMNTEAFF
once,TRBV7-8,.,TRBJ1-1,TGTGCCAGCACTACCAAGCGGGGGGCGAGGAACACTGAAGCTTTCTTT,CASTTKRGARNTEAFF
few,TRBV10-1,.,TRBJ1-1,TGCGCCAGCAGTGAGTCGTTGGGGGCTGACACTGAAGCTTTCTTT,CASSESLGADTEAFF
.,TRBV6-5,TRBD1,TRBJ2-7,TGTGCCAGCAGTTACTCGGGACAGACCTACGAGCAGTACTTC,CASSYSGQTYEQYF
.,TRBV19,.,TRBJ2-3,TGTGCCAGTAGTATTGGGGACACAGATACGCAGTATTTT,CASSIGDTDTQYF
few,TRBV4-1,TRBD2,TRBJ2-2,TGCGCCAGCAGCCAAGAACTAGCGGGGGGCGAGCTGTTTTTT,CASSQELAGGELFF
.,TRBV30,.,TRBJ2-7,TGTGCCTGGAGTCTTAACATCTACGAGCAGTACTTC,CAWSLNIYEQYF
.,TRBV7-3,.,TRBJ1-1,TGTGCCAGCAGCGAAAGAGGTACAGCGACTGAAGCTTTCTTT,CASSERGTATEAFF
.,TRBV21-1,.,TRBJ1-4,TGTGCCAGCAGCAAACCGGGACAGGTTCGGCTGTTTTTT,CASSKPGQVRLFF
.,TRBV29-1,.,TRBJ1-2,TGCAGCGTTGGGTGGGGGGGGATTGGCTACACCTTC,CSVGWGGIGYTF
.,TRBV6-5,TRBD2,TRBJ2-5,TGTGCCAGCAGTTTAGCGGGGGGGAGACAAGAGACCCAGTACTTC,CASSLAGGRQETQYF
.,TRBV15,TRBD1,TRBJ1-2,TGTGCCACCAGCAAATCGCCGGGACAGGGGGTCGGCTACACCTTC,CATSKSPGQGVGYTF
once,TRBV10-3,.,TRBJ2-1,TGTGCCATCAGTGAATTTAATGAGCAGTTCTTC,CAISEFNEQFF
once,TRBV19,.,TRBJ2-7,TGTGCCAGTAGTACAAACAGCTACGAGCAGTACTTC,CASSTNSYEQYF
.,TRBV4-2,TRBD2,TRBJ2-4,TGTGCCAGCAGCCAAGAGAGGAGCGGGGGCGTCGACATTCAGTACTTC,CASSQERSGGVDIQYF
.,TRBV7-6,.,TRBJ2-1,TGTGCCAGCAGCTTAGTATTGTATGAGCAGTTCTTC,CASSLVLYEQFF
.,TRBV10-3,TRBD2,TRBJ2-5,TGTGCCATCAGTGAGTCTCGGTCGCCCGGGGGGGAGGAGACCCAGTACTTC,CAISESRSPGGEETQYF
.,TRBV25-1,TRBD2,TRBJ2-1,TGTGCCAGCAGCGGGACTAGCGGAGACTACAATGAGCAGTTCTTC,CASSGTSGDYNEQFF
.,TRBV28,TRBD2,TRBJ2-7,TGTGCCAGCAGTTTGTTACGGGGGGTCCGGGAGCAGTACTTC,CASSLLRGVREQYF
.,TRBV7-9,.,TRBJ1-2,TGTGCCAGCAGCATACAGGGAGGTATTGGCTACACCTTC,CASSIQGGIGYTF
once,TRBV19,.,TRBJ2-1,TGTGCCAGTAGTCCAGGGACTGAAGACAATGAGCAGTTCTTC,CASSPGTEDNEQFF
.,TRBV27,.,TRBJ1-1,TGTGCCAGCAGTTTACAGGGGCCGGATGAAGCTTTCTTT,CASSLQGPDEAFF
.,TRBV7-2,TRBD1,TRBJ2-3,TGTGCCAGCAGCTTAGGAGGACAGGGCAGATTCACAGATACGCAGTATTTT,CASSLGGQGRFTDTQYF
.,TRBV5-4,.,TRBJ2-3,TGTGCCAGCAGCTTTCTAGGGGGAGATACGCAGTATTTT,CASSFLGGDTQYF
once,TRBV29-1,TRBD1,TRBJ2-2,TGCAGCGTACCCAGGGGGACCGGGGAGCTGTTTTTT,CSVPRGTGELFF
once,TRBV21-1,.,TRBJ2-7,TGTGCCACCGGGGGCCAGCGGGAGGAGAACTACGAGCAGTACTTC,CATGGQREENYEQYF
.,TRBV19,.,TRBJ1-2,TGTGCCAGTAGTACCCGGGACTGGAACTATGGCTACACCTTC,CASSTRDWNYGYTF
.,TRBV2,.,TRBJ1-2,TGTGCCAGCAGTGACCCGAGGGGGGAAACTAACTATGGCTACACCTTC,CASSDPRGETNYGYTF
.,TRBV27,.,TRBJ2-7,TGTGCCAGCAGTTTTCAGGGAGGCGAGCAGTACTTC,CASSFQGGEQYF
few,TRBV9,TRBD1,TRBJ1-2,TGTGCCAGCAGCGTAAGGGGACAGGGGGCCTACTATGGCTACACCTTC,CASSVRGQGAYYGYTF
.,TRBV4-1,TRBD1,TRBJ1-1,TGCGCCAGCAGCTCAGGGGGGAGGACTGAAGCTTTCTTT,CASSSGGRTEAFF
few,TRBV4-2,.,TRBJ1-1,TGTGCCAGCAGCCACGTCTTCAACGGGTTAGACACTGAAGCTTTCTTT,CASSHVFNGLDTEAFF
.,TRBV10-3,.,TRBJ2-3,TGTGCCATCAAGGAACAGTCCGTTAGCACAGATACGCAGTATTTT,CAIKEQSVSTDTQYF
.,TRBV18,.,TRBJ2-7,TGTGCCAGCTCACCACAGGGGTCCGAGCAGTACTTC,CASSPQGSEQYF
.,TRBV10-3,.,TRBJ1-1,TGTGCCATCAGTGTACAGGGTGAGGACACTGAAGCTTTCTTT,CAISVQGEDTEAFF
.,TRBV7-2,.,TRBJ2-7,TGTGCCAGCACCTACGCAGGGATCTCCTACGAGCAGTACTTC,CASTYAGISYEQYF
.,TRBV5-4,.,TRBJ2-3,TGTGCCAGCAGCTTGACGTCAGGCGCAGATACGCAGTATTTT,CASSLTSGADTQYF
.,TRBV7-9,TRBD2,TRBJ2-2,TGTGCCAGCAGACTAGCGGGGGTTGTAAACACCGGGGAGCTGTTTTTT,CASRLAGVVNTGELFF
.,TRBV6-4,TRBD1,TRBJ2-7,TGTGCCAGCAGTGACCGACCGGGGACAGGGGATCGGTACGAGCAGTACTTC,CASSDRPGTGDRYEQYF
.,TRBV11-2,TRBD1,TRBJ2-7,TGTGCCAGCAGCCTCCGGGACAGGAATAGGGCCTACGAGCAGTACTTC,CASSLRDRNRAYEQYF
.,TRBV25-1,.,TRBJ2-1,TGTGCCAGCAGCCCCAACTCGGGCTCGGTCGGGAATGAGCAGTTCTTC,CASSPNSGSVGNEQFF
.,TRBV28,.,TRBJ1-5,TGTGCCAGCAGTTCCCTGACGGGGGCCCAGCCCCAGCATTTT,CASSSLTGAQPQHF
.,TRBV28,.,TRBJ1-2,TGTGCCAGCAGTTTCCCCGCCGGGGCCTATGGCTACACCTTC,CASSFPAGAYGYTF
.,TRBV5-1,.,TRBJ1-2,TGCGCCAGCAGCTTGGATGTGGCCGGCGTTGGCTACACCTTC,CASSLDVAGVGYTF
.,TRBV4-3,.,TRBJ1-4,TGCGCCAGCAGCCAAGTTCAATTTGAAAAACTGTTTTTT,CASSQVQFEKLFF
medium-sized,TRBV30,.,TRBJ1-4,TGTGCCTGGAGCCGCCAGGGAAGTGAAAAACTGTTTTTT,CAWSRQGSEKLFF
.,TRBV5-1,TRBD1,TRBJ1-1,TGCGCCAGCTCGAGGGGGCAGGGGACTGAAGCTTTCTTT,CASSRGQGTEAFF
.,TRBV18,TRBD2,TRBJ2-1,TGTGCCAGCTCAGAAGCACTAGCGGGGGGGATCAATGAGCAGTTCTTC,CASSEALAGGINEQFF
few,TRBV15,.,TRBJ2-7,TGTGCCACCAGCAGAGACCTAACCTGGGGTGCCTACGAGCAGTACTTC,CATSRDLTWGAYEQYF
.,TRBV30,.,TRBJ1-4,TGTGCCTGGAGTACCAGGCGGAATGAAAAACTGTTTTTT,CAWSTRRNEKLFF
.,TRBV7-8,.,TRBJ2-5,TGTGCCAGCAGCTTAGGGCTAGAAGAGACCCAGTACTTC,CASSLGLEETQYF
.,TRBV30,.,TRBJ2-1,TGTGCCTGGAGTGTCAAGGGGGCGAAGCGGGGTAGCTCCTACAATGAGCAGTTCTTC,CAWSVKGAKRGSSYNEQFF
few,TRBV5-1,TRBD1,TRBJ1-5,TGCGCCAGCAGCCTGGAGGGACAGTCGTTTCAGCCCCAGCATTTT,CASSLEGQSFQPQHF